The rows below give T cell receptor beta chains drawn from one sample of a study of blood T cells in healthy people across ages. TCRdb ran MiXCR on the 5' RACE reads and lists one entry per CDR3 protein. The data show about 1.8 million distinct CDR3 sequences, approximately 50% seen once. Input material: blood. These receptor sequences come from a woman aged 40 to 50 in good health. Both conserved end residues are part of each CDR3. The D gene is left open where the match is weak. Rows give clone size only sometimes, using once, few, many, or a class for an expanded clone.

NA,NA,TRBV20-1,TRBJ2-7,CSASRETYEQYF,TGCAGTGCTAGCCGGGAGACCTACGAGCAGTACTTC
TRBD1,NA,TRBV6-2/TRBV6-3,TRBJ1-2,CASSTAGTGYYGYTF,TGTGCCAGCAGCACTGCCGGGACAGGCTACTATGGCTACACCTTC
NA,NA,TRBV5-1,TRBJ2-1,CASSSETSSYNEQFF,TGCGCCAGCAGCTCCGAGACTAGCTCCTACAATGAGCAGTTCTTC
NA,NA,TRBV14,TRBJ2-1,CASSGPGLYLEEQFF,TGTGCCAGCAGCGGGCCGGGACTCTACTTAGAAGAGCAGTTCTTC
NA,few,TRBV28,TRBJ1-6,CASSAGPYNSPLHF,TGTGCCAGCAGTGCAGGTCCCTATAATTCACCCCTCCACTTT
TRBD2,NA,TRBV5-1,TRBJ2-1,CASSPILAGGLRNEQFF,TGCGCCAGCAGCCCCATACTAGCGGGGGGGCTTCGGAATGAGCAGTTCTTC
NA,NA,TRBV20-1,TRBJ2-7,CSARDQGGLRGMDEQYF,TGCAGTGCTAGAGATCAAGGGGGGTTGCGGGGGATGGACGAGCAGTACTTC
NA,NA,TRBV28,TRBJ2-7,CASSSLDSHYEQYF,TGTGCCAGTAGTTCCCTCGACAGCCACTACGAGCAGTACTTC
NA,few,TRBV10-3,TRBJ2-5,CAISEMQITQYF,TGTGCCATCAGTGAGATGCAGATCACCCAGTACTTC
NA,few,TRBV3-1,TRBJ2-3,CASSHNRVPDTQYF,TGTGCCAGCAGCCACAACAGGGTCCCAGATACGCAGTATTTT
NA,NA,TRBV25-1,TRBJ1-6,CASSANSQDSPLHF,TGTGCCAGCAGTGCGAACTCGCAGGATTCACCCCTCCACTTT
NA,few,TRBV2,TRBJ1-2,CASREGLDGYTF,TGTGCCAGCAGGGAGGGGTTGGATGGCTACACCTTC
NA,NA,TRBV7-2,TRBJ2-7,CASSTLRGSYNEQYF,TGTGCCAGCAGTACGCTGAGAGGTTCCTACAATGAGCAGTACTTC
NA,NA,TRBV7-2,TRBJ2-3,CAGSFYSGMEGDTQYF,TGTGCCGGCAGCTTCTATTCAGGGATGGAGGGAGATACGCAGTATTTT
TRBD2,NA,TRBV6-2/TRBV6-3,TRBJ2-4,CASSSQARGGPPTQYF,TGTGCCAGCAGTTCGCAAGCACGCGGGGGGCCTCCTACCCAGTACTTC
NA,NA,TRBV4-1,TRBJ2-6,CASSQDQTELANVLTF,TGCGCCAGCAGCCAAGATCAAACAGAATTGGCCAACGTCCTGACTTTC
TRBD1,once,TRBV6-1,TRBJ2-7,CASSDGGTGFNEQYF,TGTGCCAGCAGTGATGGCGGGACAGGGTTCAACGAGCAGTACTTC
NA,NA,TRBV18,TRBJ2-3,CASSPNQGEGDTQYF,TGTGCCAGCTCACCGAACCAGGGGGAGGGAGATACGCAGTATTTT
NA,few,TRBV25-1,TRBJ1-2,CASSPRTAANYGYTF,TGTGCCAGCAGTCCTCGGACAGCAGCTAACTATGGCTACACCTTC
TRBD1,NA,TRBV28,TRBJ2-7,CASRSGQHPYEQYF,TGTGCCAGCAGATCGGGACAGCATCCCTACGAGCAGTACTTC
NA,few,TRBV3-1,TRBJ2-7,CASSHPPAYEQYF,TGTGCCAGCAGCCACCCCCCTGCCTACGAGCAGTACTTC
TRBD2,NA,TRBV12-3/TRBV12-4,TRBJ2-5,CASSPRTSGGLYQETQYF,TGTGCCAGCAGTCCTCGGACTAGCGGGGGACTGTACCAAGAGACCCAGTACTTC
NA,few,TRBV5-1,TRBJ1-6,CASRAGITNSPLHF,TGCGCCAGCAGGGCCGGGATTACGAATTCACCCCTCCACTTT
NA,few,TRBV12-3/TRBV12-4,TRBJ2-3,CASSFRLADTQYF,TGTGCCAGCAGTTTTCGACTAGCAGATACGCAGTATTTT
NA,few,TRBV29-1,TRBJ2-3,CSVRGVRSDTQYF,TGCAGCGTCCGCGGGGTACGTTCCGATACGCAGTATTTT
TRBD1,NA,TRBV5-5,TRBJ1-2,CASSLIGTDVNYGYTF,TGTGCCAGCAGCTTAATCGGGACAGACGTTAACTATGGCTACACCTTC
NA,NA,TRBV6-1,TRBJ2-3,CASSQYYPRLSTDTQYF,TGTGCCAGCAGCCAATATTATCCACGGCTTAGCACAGATACGCAGTATTTT
TRBD2,NA,TRBV10-2,TRBJ2-7,CASGLGPNYEQYF,TGCGCCAGCGGACTAGGACCTAACTACGAGCAGTACTTC
NA,NA,TRBV6-5,TRBJ1-6,CASSYSGGNNSPLHF,TGTGCCAGCAGTTACTCCGGGGGGAATAATTCACCCCTCCACTTT
NA,few,TRBV25-1,TRBJ2-4,CASSDGGKNIQYF,TGTGCCAGCAGTGACGGGGGCAAAAACATTCAGTACTTC
TRBD1,once,TRBV20-1,TRBJ2-1,CSASGTGEGNEQFF,TGCAGTGCCTCCGGGACAGGGGAGGGCAATGAGCAGTTCTTC
TRBD2,NA,TRBV6-1,TRBJ2-1,CASSGRTSSTDEQFF,TGTGCCAGCAGTGGACGGACTAGCTCGACAGATGAGCAGTTCTTC
TRBD1,NA,TRBV9,TRBJ2-1,CASSEQGTEQFF,TGTGCCAGCAGCGAACAGGGGACTGAGCAGTTCTTC
NA,NA,TRBV4-3,TRBJ1-1,CASSRDPLPGEGNEAFF,TGCGCCAGCAGCCGAGATCCCCTCCCAGGGGAAGGGAATGAAGCTTTCTTT
NA,NA,TRBV28,TRBJ2-5,CASSIRLGETQYF,TGTGCCAGCAGTATCCGACTGGGAGAGACCCAGTACTTC
TRBD2,few,TRBV25-1,TRBJ2-3,CASSGAGVLDTQYF,TGTGCCAGCAGTGGAGCGGGGGTACTTGATACGCAGTATTTT
TRBD1,NA,TRBV20-1,TRBJ1-4,CSAYSGTGDEKLFF,TGCAGTGCTTATTCCGGGACAGGGGATGAAAAACTGTTTTTT
NA,once,TRBV6-6,TRBJ2-1,CASRRQNEQFF,TGTGCCAGCAGACGACAGAATGAGCAGTTCTTC
NA,once,TRBV5-5,TRBJ2-1,CASSGAASSYNEQFF,TGTGCCAGCAGCGGAGCGGCGAGCTCCTACAATGAGCAGTTCTTC
NA,few,TRBV4-1,TRBJ1-2,CASSQDSKGYTF,TGCGCCAGCAGCCAAGACTCTAAGGGCTACACCTTC
NA,few,TRBV5-1,TRBJ2-1,CASSFQDRSEQFF,TGCGCCAGCAGCTTTCAAGACAGGTCTGAGCAGTTCTTC
TRBD1,NA,TRBV7-2,TRBJ1-4,CASSLGLQGTGEKLFF,TGTGCCAGCAGCTTAGGACTACAGGGGACCGGGGAAAAACTGTTTTTT